One sample yielded the 25 T cell receptor beta chains listed below, sequenced in a study of T cells after posttransplantation cyclophosphamide. Sequencing was performed with immunoSEQ multiplex PCR; in TCRdb, only in-frame clones are kept and a portion is missing. This sample includes approximately 7,900 clones with no singletons; its ten biggest clones take up 4.5% to 7%. A marrow graft followed busulfan-fludarabine conditioning, with cyclophosphamide on days +3 and +4. This specimen was PBMCs, taken after an allogeneic stem cell transplant with post-transplant cyclophosphamide. All receptors come from a male patient between 25 and 40 years old who received an allogeneic stem cell transplant from an unrelated donor, was CMV-positive, and had acute and chronic GVHD. Some T cells here may be from the graft donor.

In this sample, this clone is medium-sized. The chain has TRBV7-2 and TRBJ2-1, with a weak D call TRBD1 (6 bases). Germline V gene sequence: CDR1 SGHTA, CDR2 FQGNSA. V was pared by 1 base and J by 3 bases, with 13 bases between. The CDR3 totals 16 residues. The CDR3 nucleotides are TGTGCCAGCAGCTTAGATGCGACAGGACACTACAATGAGCAGTTCTTC. Protein sequence: CASSLDATGHYNEQFF.

The table lists this clone with many counts. The genes are TRBV13 and TRBJ2-7; TRBD1 matches at 10 bases. There are 15 residues in the CDR3. CDR1 is PRHDT and CDR2 is FYEKMQ in the germline V gene (reference sequence). J was trimmed by 4 bases and V by 0 bases; bases with no gene match: 3. The CDR3: CASSLGDRGFYEQYF. CDR3 bases: TGTGCCAGCAGCTTAGGGGACAGGGGGTTTTACGAGCAGTACTTC.

This clone is deemed medium-sized. The V and J genes are TRBV18 and TRBJ2-1, with 13 nucleotides matching TRBD2. This CDR3 region has 16 residues. V lost 0 bases, J lost 9 bases, and 5 bases stayed unmatched. The germline gives CDR1 KGHSH, CDR2 LQKENI. The CDR3 region has the DNA TGTGCCAGCTCACCACCCGGACTAGCGGGAGCCGGTGAGCAGTTCTTC. Translating it yields CASSPPGLAGAGEQFF.

V and J are TRBV4-1 and TRBJ1-2, with TRBD1 matching over 10 bases. V was clipped by 0 bases and J by 6 bases; unmatched bases: 13. The germline gives CDR1 MGHRA, CDR2 YSYEKL. The CDR3 has 18 residues. The CDR3 sequence is CASSQEPGTGAWVDGYTF. The CDR3 DNA reads TGCGCCAGCAGCCAAGAACCCGGGACAGGGGCTTGGGTCGATGGCTACACCTTC.

This clone was seen at least ten times. This chain uses TRBV19 with TRBJ2-5, with 7 bases identical to TRBD1. V lost 3 bases, J lost 5 bases, and 6 bases stayed unmatched. Germline V gene sequence: CDR1 LNHDA, CDR2 SQIVND (reference sequence). This CDR3 is built from 14 residues. DNA for the CDR3: TGTGCCAGTAGTATCCGGGACAGACGGGAGACCCAGTACTTC. Translated, it gives CASSIRDRRETQYF. The complete variable domain, with remaining parts taken from reference TRBV19 and TRBJ2-5, reads DGGITQSPKYLFRKEGQNVTLSCEQNLNHDAMYWYRQDPGQGLRLIYYSQIVNDFQKGDIAEGYSVSREKKESFPLTVTSAQKNPTAFYLCASSIRDRRETQYFGPGTRLLVL.

This clone was observed many times. The V gene is TRBV25-1, the J gene TRBJ1-1, with TRBD1 as a possible D gene (5 bases). This CDR3 contains 14 residues. Trimming stripped 5 bases from V and 1 base from J, with 11 bases between. Germline lookup yields CDR1 MGHDK and CDR2 SYGVNS. The CDR3 loop is CASSHTGWNTEAFF. The CDR3 DNA follows: TGTGCCAGCAGTCATACAGGATGGAACACTGAAGCTTTCTTT.

This clone came up many times. This sequence joins TRBV7-2 and TRBJ1-2; D is perhaps TRBD1 (6 bases). Trimming shortened V by 4 bases and J by 0 bases, and 21 bases separated the two germline ends. The CDR3 loop spans 18 amino acids. Per the germline V gene, CDR1 is SGHTA and CDR2 is FQGNSA. In nucleotides, the CDR3 is TGTGCCAGCAGCTCCTCAAAAGGTCTGGGACAATCTAACTATGGCTACACCTTC. Amino acids: CASSSSKGLGQSNYGYTF.

This clone was seen many times. The chain couples TRBV11-3 to TRBJ2-1; 11 bases match TRBD1. Germline V gene lookup returns CDR1 SGHNT and CDR2 YENEEA. Losses at the gene ends were 5 bases for V and 7 bases for J; bases not matched to a gene: 4. The CDR3 contains 14 residues. This chain's CDR3 is CASSGDRGANEQFF. DNA for the CDR3: TGTGCCAGCAGCGGGGACAGGGGGGCAAATGAGCAGTTCTTC. Together with reference TRBV11-3 and TRBJ2-1, the CDR3 gives the full variable domain: EAGVVQSPRYKIIEKKQPVAFWCNPISGHNTLYWYLQNLGQGPELLIRYENEEAVDDSQLPKDRFSAERLKGVDSTLKIQPAELGDSAVYLCASSGDRGANEQFFGPGTRLTVL.

This clone has ten or more counts. The chain combines TRBV19 with TRBJ2-4; TRBD1 aligns across 8 bases. Unmatched junction bases numbered 5, after V lost 7 bases and J lost 3 bases. The CDR3 runs to 14 residues. Germline-derived CDR1 and CDR2 are LNHDA and SQIVND (reference sequence). CDR3 residues: CASTTGGGKNIQYF. The DNA of the CDR3 is TGTGCCAGTACCACAGGGGGAGGCAAAAACATTCAGTACTTC.

This clone was counted at least ten times. This CDR3 is CASSSGGRGNIQYF. DNA of the CDR3: TGTGCCAGCAGCTCTGGCGGGAGGGGGAACATTCAGTACTTC. V is TRBV5-4 and J is TRBJ2-4; 9 bases match TRBD2. Unmatched junction bases numbered 5, after V lost 3 bases and J lost 7 bases. The CDR3 covers 14 residues. Looked up from germline, CDR1 is SGHNT and CDR2 is YYREEE (reference sequence).

In this sample, this clone turned up many times. This specimen includes other DNA sequences encoding the same CDR3. The chain links TRBV4-2 to TRBJ2-2; possible D gene TRBD2, 5 bases. Trimming cost V 4 bases and J 4 bases, with 7 bases left between them. CDR3 length: 13 residues. Germline loops: CDR1 LGHNA, CDR2 YNFKEQ. CDR3 loop: CASSLTSTGELFF. CDR3 sequence (DNA): TGTGCCAGCAGCCTAACTAGCACCGGGGAGCTGTTTTTT.

Sample share makes this clone medium-sized. The gene calls are TRBV18 and TRBJ2-7, with 14 bases identical to TRBD2. Germline V gene lookup returns CDR1 KGHSH and CDR2 LQKENI. The CDR3 runs to 15 residues. The trim removed 3 bases at V and 5 bases at J, leaving 3 bases unmatched. CDR3 sequence (DNA): TGTGCCAGCTCACCCCCGGGACTAGCGGGAGACGAGCAGTACTTC. This gives the protein CASSPPGLAGDEQYF. The variable domain in full, completed from reference TRBV18 and TRBJ2-7, reads NAGVMQNPRHLVRRRGQEARLRCSPMKGHSHVYWYRQLPEEGLKFMVYLQKENIIDESGMPKERFSAEFPKEGPSILRIQQVVRGDSAAYFCASSPPGLAGDEQYFGPGTRLTVT.

By its share, this clone is medium-sized (0.01 to 0.1%). The chain has TRBV15 and TRBJ2-6; no definite D call. Germline V gives CDR1 LNHNV, CDR2 YYDKDF (reference sequence). The CDR3 covers 15 residues. V was clipped by 6 bases and J by 3 bases, with 12 bases between them. The CDR3 spells CATSDRVGGANVLTF. CDR3 nucleotide sequence: TGTGCCACCAGTGACCGGGTAGGTGGGGCCAACGTCCTGACTTTC. The complete variable domain, with remaining parts taken from reference TRBV15 and TRBJ2-6, reads DAMVIQNPRYQVTQFGKPVTLSCSQTLNHNVMYWYQQKSSQAPKLLFHYYDKDFNNEADTPDNFQSRRPNTSFCFLDIRSPGLGDTAMYLCATSDRVGGANVLTFGAGSRLTVL.

This clone is medium-sized. The gene calls are TRBV5-4 and TRBJ1-2, with TRBD1 matching over 9 bases. The CDR3 length is 12 residues. V dropped 3 bases and J dropped 10; count of bases not matched to a gene: 4. In germline, CDR1 is SGHNT, CDR2 YYREEE (reference sequence). As DNA, the CDR3 is TGTGCCAGCAGCTGGGACAGGGCCATCTACACCTTC. Its translation is CASSWDRAIYTF.

This clone is labeled medium-sized. The V call is TRBV5-1, the J call TRBJ1-6, with TRBD1 matching 8 bases. This CDR3 spans 16 amino acids. V was clipped by 0 bases and J by 10 bases; unmatched bases: 9. Germline-derived CDR1 and CDR2 are SGHRS and YFSETQ. The CDR3 region has the DNA TGCGCCAGCAGCTTGGGAAGGACAGGGCTCGGGTCACCCCTCCACTTT. Its protein is CASSLGRTGLGSPLHF.

This clone was observed at least ten times. The chain joins TRBV19 to TRBJ1-5; the match to TRBD1 covers 7 bases. Germline V gives CDR1 LNHDA, CDR2 SQIVND (reference sequence). V trimming: 7 bases; J trimming: 3 bases; junction bases outside the gene matches: 6. The CDR3 contains 14 residues. This chain's CDR3 is CASMGQLPNQPQHF. For the CDR3, the DNA is TGTGCCAGTATGGGACAGCTACCCAATCAGCCCCAGCATTTT.

This clone occurred a few times. The chain combines TRBV7-2 with TRBJ2-4, with a tentative D call TRBD2 (5 bases). Germline V gene data show CDR1 as SGHTA and CDR2 as FQGNSA. The V end was cut by 4 bases, the J end by 7 bases, with 11 bases between. The CDR3 is made up of 13 amino acids. CDR3: CASSSPGGNIQYF. The CDR3 DNA follows: TGTGCCAGCAGCTCGCCCGGCGGGAACATTCAGTACTTC.

At least ten counts were recorded for this clone. CDR3 residues: CASGSGTVSYGYTF. The CDR3 nucleotides are TGTGCTAGTGGTTCCGGTACGGTTTCCTATGGCTACACCTTC. The genes are TRBV12-5 and TRBJ1-2; D uncertain. Per germline, CDR1 LGHNT and CDR2 FRNRAP. Trimming removed 4 bases from V and 4 bases from J, with 13 bases in between. This CDR3 is 14 amino acids long.

This clone is medium-sized (0.01 to 0.1%) in the sample. The V gene is TRBV7-2, the J gene TRBJ1-4, with a possible D match to TRBD1 (6 bases). CDR3 length: 16 residues. Deletions cut 2 bases from V and 8 bases from J, with 18 bases between. From germline, CDR1 is SGHTA and CDR2 FQGNSA. CDR3 amino acids: CASSLPGGGAREKLFF. CDR3 sequence (DNA): TGTGCCAGCAGCTTACCCGGAGGGGGGGCTCGGGAAAAACTGTTTTTT.

This clone was recorded at least ten times. This sequence joins TRBV11-3 and TRBJ2-2; D is unclear. Germline V gene lookup returns CDR1 SGHNT and CDR2 YENEEA. V was pared by 0 bases and J by 1 base, with 6 bases between. This CDR3 has 15 residues. The CDR3 coding sequence is TGTGCCAGCAGCTTAGACGGTGGGAACACCGGGGAGCTGTTTTTT. Protein product: CASSLDGGNTGELFF. The variable domain in full, completed from reference TRBV11-3 and TRBJ2-2, reads EAGVVQSPRYKIIEKKQPVAFWCNPISGHNTLYWYLQNLGQGPELLIRYENEEAVDDSQLPKDRFSAERLKGVDSTLKIQPAELGDSAVYLCASSLDGGNTGELFFGEGSRLTVL.

This clone was seen repeatedly, ten times or more. The V gene is TRBV7-8, the J gene TRBJ2-7, with D hard to call. With 1 base removed from V and 8 bases from J, the gap between germline ends came to 6 bases. Germline V gene data show CDR1 as SGHVS and CDR2 as FQNEAQ. The CDR3 sequence is 11 residues long. CDR3 amino acids: CASSLVAQQYF. In DNA form, the CDR3 reads TGTGCCAGCAGCTTAGTAGCCCAGCAGTACTTC.

This clone was counted ten times or more. The chain combines TRBV15 with TRBJ2-1; 8 bases map to TRBD2. The CDR3 spans 16 residues. V lost 0 bases, J lost 2 bases, and 3 bases stayed unmatched. The germline gives CDR1 LNHNV, CDR2 YYDKDF (reference sequence). The CDR3 reads CATSRDLSGAYNEQFF. The CDR3 DNA is TGTGCCACCAGCAGAGATCTTAGCGGGGCCTACAATGAGCAGTTCTTC.

This clone was counted at least ten times. V usage is TRBV7-2 and J usage is TRBJ2-3; D is ambiguous. The V end was cut by 1 base, the J end by 2 bases, with 7 bases between. The germline CDR1 and CDR2 sequences are SGHTA and FQGNSA. This CDR3 region has 14 residues. The CDR3 nucleotides are TGTGCCAGCAGCTTAGTAGATTACACAGATACGCAGTATTTT. Amino acids: CASSLVDYTDTQYF.

This clone was detected ten times or more. This rearrangement joins TRBV4-3 to TRBJ1-2; D is unclear. Trimming took off 0 bases at V and 0 bases at J, with 8 bases between the two ends. The CDR3 runs to 15 residues. Germline CDR1 reads LGHNA; CDR2 reads YSLEER. The CDR3 loop reads CASSQESQTNYGYTF. The CDR3 DNA follows: TGCGCCAGCAGCCAAGAGTCACAGACTAACTATGGCTACACCTTC.

This clone was observed many times. The gene calls are TRBV24-1 and TRBJ1-1, with 10 bases aligning to TRBD1. Germline-derived CDR1 and CDR2 are KGHDR and SFDVKD. J gave up 0 bases and V 2 bases, and 5 bases lay outside the gene matches. This CDR3 is built from 17 residues. Here the CDR3 DNA reads TGTGCCACCAGTGATTCTGGACAGGGGGGAATGAACACTGAAGCTTTCTTT. This translates into CATSDSGQGGMNTEAFF.